Listed below are T cell receptor beta chains from one sample, sequenced in a study of blood T cell repertoires in COVID-19. TCRdb's table, derived via immunoSEQ multiplex PCR, lists solely in-frame clones and lacks some. The top ten clones hold 0.2% to 0.3% of a sample with just over 650,000 clones, around 89% of them seen once. Sequenced material: peripheral blood. Every receptor here comes from a woman aged 18-29 years with acute or convalescent COVID-19. Both conserved end residues are part of each CDR3.

v_call	j_call	cdr3_aa
TRBV6-5	TRBJ1-2	CASSSYREGGYTF
TRBV5-1	TRBJ2-1	CASSLGVDEQFF
TRBV7-9	TRBJ1-4	CASSPVTGEKLFF
TRBV5-1	TRBJ2-1	CASSPTSGVGYNEQFF
TRBV6-4	TRBJ1-6	CASSDSSQGSMGGSPLHF
TRBV7-3	TRBJ2-3	CASSPGLAVTDTQYF
TRBV29-1	TRBJ1-2	CSVEGTGGDYGYTF
TRBV24-1	TRBJ2-1	CATSDGTFNGREQFF
TRBV9	TRBJ2-7	CASSVDPTAYEQYF
TRBV9	TRBJ1-1	CASSTRGINTEAFF
TRBV7-9	TRBJ1-2	CASSPPGQAYGYTF
TRBV6-1	TRBJ1-2	CASSDTGTDYGYTF
TRBV29-1	TRBJ1-1	CSVMGTGIEAFF
TRBV7-2	TRBJ1-4	CASSARWGDFNEKLFF
TRBV3-1/TRBV3-2	TRBJ2-5	CASSLRQVEETQYF
TRBV3-1/TRBV3-2	TRBJ1-1	CASSQGGNTEAFF
TRBV4-1	TRBJ1-1	CASSQVEEATEAFF
TRBV7-9	TRBJ1-3	CASSSQTRGGNTIYF
TRBV7-3	TRBJ2-7	CASSLGPGSYEQYF
TRBV4-1	TRBJ2-5	CASSQEASGLLETQYF
TRBV27	TRBJ2-7	CASSDRSPYEQYF
TRBV19	TRBJ2-7	CASSRTGTGLYEQYF
TRBV27	TRBJ1-2	CASSASRPGQAYGYTF
TRBV7-2	TRBJ2-3	CASSPPPAGGRGDTQYF
TRBV6-5	TRBJ2-7	CASIPFWESYEQYF
TRBV9	TRBJ2-3	CASSGRDSHTQYF